This T cell receptor (beta chain) was recorded in a study of blood T cell repertoires in COVID-19. At the level of the study: The cDNA or gDNA used as material had been derived from T cells, B-cell-depleted T cells, or PBMCs.

CDR1 and CDR2 from the germline V gene are SGDLS and YYNGEE. This CDR3 contains 15 residues. V shed 4 bases, J shed 6 bases, and the junction held 12 bases outside the gene matches. Authors' processing steps: Counts of nucleated cells, estimated from reference gene primer amplification, were obtained. The assay was immunoSEQ multiplex PCR, and TCRdb's table has in-frame clones only and misses some. That table supplies the V and J calls and clone size; D and trimming were determined from the DNA. The table records some 78,000 clones, around nine tenths of them present only once. The TCR comes from a man between 70 and 80 years old with active or convalescent COVID-19. The sample was peripheral blood. The chain is built from TRBV9 and TRBJ1-2, with 7 bases fitting TRBD1. CDR3 amino acids: CASSPDLKGADGYTF. CDR3 sequence (DNA): TGTGCCAGCAGCCCAGACTTGAAGGGGGCTGATGGCTACACCTTC.